These 30 T cell receptor beta chains came from one sample sequenced in a study of T cells in Graves' hyperthyroidism and ophthalmopathy. TCR beta CDR3 region amplification was performed from RNA transcripts. Primed by the HTBI set, a first-round RT-PCR was run on the TCR CDR3. TCRdb reprocessed the multiplex PCR reads with MiXCR, giving one entry per CDR3 protein. The data show 370,000 or so distinct CDR3 sequences, with 13% seen just once and less than 25% held by the top ten. Material for sequencing was blood. Receptors originate from a man aged 25-45 years with Graves' hyperthyroidism that later progressed to Graves' ophthalmopathy.

The V and J genes are TRBV9 and TRBJ1-2; the D gene is possibly TRBD1 (6 bases). Trimming removed 0 bases at V and 7 bases at J, with 13 bases between. Per the germline V gene, CDR1 is SGDLS and CDR2 is YYNGEE. The CDR3 length is 14 residues. The CDR3 DNA reads TGTGCCAGCAGCGTAGGGAGGGCAGGGGCTGGCTACACCTTC. It codes for CASSVGRAGAGYTF.

This clonotype was observed at least ten times. The rearrangement joins TRBV29-1 to TRBJ2-5; 8 bases match TRBD1. Germline lookup yields CDR1 SQVTM and CDR2 ANQGSEA. The V gene end was trimmed by 0 bases and the J gene end by 4 bases; junction bases not matched to a gene: 1. The CDR3 is made up of 13 amino acids. The CDR3 protein is CSVEDGQGETQYF. The CDR3 region has the DNA TGCAGCGTTGAAGATGGACAGGGAGAGACCCAGTACTTC.

This clonotype appeared many times. V is TRBV11-2 and J is TRBJ2-7, with D perhaps TRBD2 (5 bases). The CDR3 totals 14 residues. The V and J ends lost 3 bases and 0 bases respectively, with 9 bases between them. Germline CDR1 SGHAT, CDR2 FQNNGV. CDR3 nucleotide sequence: TGTGCCAGCAGCTTGCCGGGAAGCTCCTACGAGCAGTACTTC. It yields the protein CASSLPGSSYEQYF.

This chain connects TRBV2 to TRBJ1-6; TRBD1 agrees at 9 bases. The CDR3 loop spans 13 amino acids. The V gene end was trimmed by 8 bases and the J gene end by 7 bases; junction bases not matched to a gene: 3. Per the germline V gene, CDR1 is SNHLY and CDR2 is FYNNEI. The CDR3 reads CASAGQGNSPLHF. Here the CDR3 DNA reads TGTGCCAGCGCGGGACAGGGAAATTCACCCCTCCACTTT.

A note on this clonotype: This sequence may be a read error, since a much larger clone differs from it by one base. The chain employs TRBV13 and TRBJ2-5; D tentatively fits TRBD1 or TRBD2 (6 bases each). CDR1 is PRHDT, CDR2 FYEKMQ, per germline (reference sequence). The CDR3 has 16 amino acids. Trimming removed 6 bases from V and 4 bases from J, with 21 bases in between. The CDR3: CASSPLSFGGPETQYF. DNA for the CDR3: TGTGCCAGCAGTCCCCTATCTTTTGGGGGGCCAGAGACCCAGTACTTC.

This clonotype was recorded many times. The gene calls are TRBV24-1 and TRBJ1-5; TRBD1 might be the D (5 bases). Per germline, CDR1 KGHDR and CDR2 SFDVKD. Deletions cut 4 bases from V and 6 bases from J, with 12 bases between. The CDR3 spans 14 residues. As DNA, the CDR3 is TGTGCCACCAGTGAGCGGGGGATGGGTCAGCCCCAGCATTTT. Translated, it gives CATSERGMGQPQHF.

The table lists this clonotype with many counts. This rearrangement joins TRBV3-1 to TRBJ2-7, with D possibly matching TRBD2 (6 bases). This CDR3 spans 15 amino acids. Looked up from germline, CDR1 is LGHDT and CDR2 is YNNKEL (reference sequence). Trimming cost V 1 base and J 2 bases, with 12 bases left between them. In nucleotides, the CDR3 is TGTGCCAGCAGCCAAGGGTGGAGGGAGACCTACGAGCAGTACTTC. Amino acid sequence: CASSQGWRETYEQYF.

This clonotype was detected only a few times. In DNA, the CDR3 is TGCAGTGCTGGGGACTGGAGCTCCTACGAGCAGTACTTC. Its translation: CSAGDWSSYEQYF. This rearrangement joins TRBV20-1 to TRBJ2-7, with D perhaps matching TRBD2 (6 bases). This CDR3 is 13 amino acids long. Between the trimmed V and J ends, which lost 5 bases and 0 bases, there was a span of 11 bases. CDR1 is DFQATT and CDR2 is SNEGSKA in the germline V gene (reference sequence).

CDR3 DNA sequence: TGCGCCAGCAGCTTCCAACTAGCGGGCCTCTTAAACGGCACCGGGGAGCTGTTTTTT. Its protein product is CASSFQLAGLLNGTGELFF. The chain has TRBV5-1 and TRBJ2-2; the match to TRBD2 covers 9 bases. The germline CDR1 and CDR2 sequences are SGHRS and YFSETQ. This CDR3 has 19 amino acids. V lost 2 bases and J lost 4; bases outside the gene matches: 15.

This clonotype was seen a few times. This chain connects TRBV27 to TRBJ2-7, with 7 bases lining up with TRBD1. The germline V gene encodes CDR1 MNHEY and CDR2 SMNVEV (reference sequence). V shed 3 bases, J shed 1 base, and the junction held 6 bases outside the gene matches. The length of the CDR3 is 15 residues. The CDR3 loop is CASSFYRGQSYEQYF. CDR3 DNA sequence: TGTGCCAGCAGTTTCTACAGGGGCCAATCCTACGAGCAGTACTTC.

The chain combines TRBV7-7 with TRBJ2-5; D ambiguous. The germline V and J ends were trimmed by 10 bases and 5 bases, with 17 bases remaining between them. The CDR3 extends over 13 amino acids. Looked up from germline, CDR1 is SSHAT and CDR2 is FNYEAQ (reference sequence). The CDR3 is CAIGLGVSETQYF. The CDR3 DNA reads as TGTGCCATCGGATTAGGTGTCTCGGAGACCCAGTACTTC.

This clonotype was seen ten or more times. This rearrangement joins TRBV7-9 to TRBJ1-6; D is possibly TRBD1 (6 bases). The CDR3 spans 17 residues. Germline CDR1 SEHNR, CDR2 FQNEAQ (reference sequence). Trimming removed 5 bases at V and 14 bases at J, with 28 bases between. The DNA of the CDR3 is TGTGCCAGCAGCCCGCGACAGGAATTAATCGGGTTCGAGACCCTCCACTTT. It yields the protein CASSPRQELIGFETLHF.

This clonotype has a count of ten or more. V gene TRBV20-1 combines with J gene TRBJ2-1, with a weak D call TRBD2 (6 bases). The germline V and J ends were trimmed by 0 bases and 1 base, with 13 bases remaining between them. The germline V gene encodes CDR1 DFQATT and CDR2 SNEGSKA (reference sequence). This CDR3 has 16 residues. The CDR3 sequence: CSARDFGTQSYNEQFF. For the CDR3, the DNA is TGCAGTGCTAGAGACTTTGGGACTCAGTCCTACAATGAGCAGTTCTTC.

This clonotype was seen ten or more times. The genes are TRBV30 and TRBJ2-1, with D possibly TRBD1 on 5 matching bases. The germline gives CDR1 GTSNPN, CDR2 SVGIG (reference sequence). The CDR3 has 12 residues. The V and J ends lost 3 bases and 6 bases respectively, with 9 bases between them. CDR3 residues: CAWSRVVNEQFF. Written as DNA, the CDR3 is TGTGCCTGGAGCAGGGTAGTCAATGAGCAGTTCTTC.

Many counts were recorded for this clonotype. The rearrangement joins TRBV27 to TRBJ1-2; TRBD1 is a possible D gene (6 bases). The CDR3 runs to 13 residues. Germline V lookup: CDR1 MNHEY, CDR2 SMNVEV (reference sequence). V was shortened by 5 bases and J by 6 bases, with 13 bases between the two germline ends. Written as DNA, the CDR3 is TGTGCCAGCAGTCGGGACAAGAAGGATGGCTACACCTTC. Amino acid sequence: CASSRDKKDGYTF.

This clonotype was counted ten times or more. The rearrangement joins TRBV12-3 or TRBV12-4 to TRBJ2-7; D uncertain. Trimming cost V 5 bases and J 2 bases, with 10 bases left between them. The CDR3 consists of 13 residues. The CDR3 reads CASSLTTTYEQYF. The CDR3 region has the DNA TGTGCCAGCAGTCTGACAACAACCTACGAGCAGTACTTC.

The chain combines TRBV14 with TRBJ1-6, with a weak D call TRBD1 (5 bases). Germline-derived CDR1 and CDR2 are SGHDN and FVKESK. This CDR3 spans 14 amino acids. Trimming removed 0 bases from V and 9 bases from J, with 9 bases in between. In DNA form, the CDR3 reads TGTGCCAGCAGCCAAGATCTTGGGGGTTCACCCCTCCACTTT. Residues: CASSQDLGGSPLHF.

The V and J genes are TRBV12-3 or TRBV12-4 and TRBJ2-5, with D uncertain. The CDR3 contains 14 residues. V shed 3 bases and J shed 0 bases, with 8 bases lying between them. The CDR3 DNA is TGTGCCAGCAGTTTTTTTGGGGACCAAGAGACCCAGTACTTC. Encoded protein: CASSFFGDQETQYF.

In this sample, this clonotype turned up a few times. This rearrangement joins TRBV11-3 to TRBJ1-5; TRBD1 is a possible D gene (6 bases). The CDR3 is made up of 17 amino acids. CDR1 is SGHNT, CDR2 YENEEA, per germline. Trimming shortened V by 1 base and J by 2 bases, and 15 bases separated the two germline ends. CDR3 sequence (DNA): TGTGCCAGCAGCTTAGTGAAGCAGGGGCATTGCAATCAGCCCCAGCATTTT. This gives the protein CASSLVKQGHCNQPQHF. The entire variable domain, with the rest obtained from reference TRBV11-3 and TRBJ1-5, is as follows: EAGVVQSPRYKIIEKKQPVAFWCNPISGHNTLYWYLQNLGQGPELLIRYENEEAVDDSQLPKDRFSAERLKGVDSTLKIQPAELGDSAVYLCASSLVKQGHCNQPQHFGDGTRLSIL.

The table lists this clonotype with many counts. Likely a read error: the CDR3 ends without its conserved phenylalanine or tryptophan. V gene TRBV12-3 or TRBV12-4 combines with J gene TRBJ1-1, with 7 bases lining up with TRBD1. The CDR3 sequence is 15 residues long. Trimming cost V 4 bases and J 3 bases; bases outside gene matches: 8. CDR3 coding DNA: TGTGCCAGCAGTTCTAGACAGGGAGTTGACACTGAAGCTTTCCTT. It is translated as CASSSRQGVDTEAFL.

The rearrangement links TRBV3-1 to TRBJ2-2, with no clear D. V was shortened by 0 bases and J by 1 base, with 9 bases between the two germline ends. This CDR3 spans 16 amino acids. CDR1 is LGHDT and CDR2 is YNNKEL in the germline V gene (reference sequence). The CDR3 is CASSQEGVENTGELFF. The CDR3 DNA reads as TGTGCCAGCAGCCAAGAGGGTGTTGAGAACACCGGGGAGCTGTTTTTT.

This clonotype was seen repeatedly, ten times or more. This chain uses TRBV18 with TRBJ2-3, with D uncertain. This CDR3 has 16 residues. In germline, CDR1 is KGHSH, CDR2 LQKENI. V dropped 0 bases and J dropped 0 bases, with 10 bases sitting between them. For the CDR3, the DNA is TGTGCCAGCTCACCACCCGCTAGTCCTAGCACAGATACGCAGTATTTT. It codes for CASSPPASPSTDTQYF.

This clonotype has a count of ten or more. The rearrangement uses TRBV6-6 and TRBJ1-3; 10 positions agree with TRBD1. The V and J ends lost 2 bases and 2 bases, in that order; junction bases with no gene match: 6. The germline CDR1 and CDR2 sequences are MNHNY and SVGAGI (reference sequence). This CDR3 is 17 amino acids long. This chain's CDR3 is CASSYDRGRIPGNTIYF. The CDR3 DNA follows: TGTGCCAGCAGTTACGACAGGGGGCGCATTCCTGGAAACACCATATATTTT.

This clonotype was observed at least ten times. The J gene is TRBJ1-1, the V gene TRBV2; D is perhaps TRBD1 (5 bases). Per the germline V gene, CDR1 is SNHLY and CDR2 is FYNNEI. The CDR3 extends over 14 amino acids. Between the trimmed V and J ends, which lost 5 bases and 4 bases, there was a span of 14 bases. Here the CDR3 DNA reads TGTGCCAGCAGTCCGAGCAGGGTCGGCACTGAAGCTTTCTTT. This sequence encodes CASSPSRVGTEAFF.

The rearrangement links TRBV6-1 to TRBJ2-3; D is ambiguous. Trimming took 0 bases from V and 6 from J, leaving 13 bases between them. CDR1 and CDR2 (germline): MNHNS, SASEGT. This CDR3 is 15 amino acids long. CDR3 DNA: TGTGCCAGCAGTGAAGCACGCTACGAGCCGGATACGCAGTATTTT. Translated, it gives CASSEARYEPDTQYF.

The chain links TRBV10-1 to TRBJ2-2; D is possibly TRBD1 or TRBD2 (5 bases each). Trimming left V 4 bases short and J 3 bases short, with 15 bases between. This CDR3 is built from 16 residues. Per the germline V gene, CDR1 is WNHNN and CDR2 is SYGVQD (reference sequence). The CDR3 nucleotides read TGCGCCAGCAGTGTGAACTCGGGACCCTACACCGGGGAGCTGTTTTTT. Residues: CASSVNSGPYTGELFF.

The CDR3: CASSKGTRAETQYF. For the CDR3, the DNA is TGTGCCAGCAGTAAAGGGACTAGGGCAGAGACCCAGTACTTC. The V gene is TRBV6-1, the J gene TRBJ2-5; 8 bases agree with TRBD2. Germline V gene data show CDR1 as MNHNS and CDR2 as SASEGT. Trimming took 5 bases from V and 4 from J; bases not matched to a gene: 6. This CDR3 contains 14 residues.

In its sample, this clonotype was seen a few times. A read error may be the cause here, since a much bigger clone is one base away. The chain couples TRBV28 to TRBJ2-7; D perhaps matches TRBD2 (5 bases). The V and J ends lost 6 bases and 5 bases respectively, with 11 bases between them. This CDR3 comprises 12 residues. Germline loops: CDR1 MDHEN, CDR2 SYDVKM. The CDR3, as DNA: TGTGCCAGCAGGTTCTCCGGGAACGAGCAGTACTTC. Residues: CASRFSGNEQYF.

The sample holds many counts of this clonotype. The chain recombines TRBV12-3 or TRBV12-4 with TRBJ1-5, with TRBD1 as a possible D gene (5 bases). The V and J ends lost 6 bases and 7 bases respectively, with 16 bases between them. This CDR3 comprises 14 residues. CDR3: CASSARGGKQPQHF. CDR3 bases: TGTGCCAGCAGCGCGAGGGGTGGGAAACAGCCCCAGCATTTT.

This clonotype showed up just a few times. This sequence joins TRBV5-5 and TRBJ1-2; D unclear. V dropped 1 base and J dropped 0 bases, with 10 bases sitting between them. Germline V CDR1 and CDR2: SGHKS, YYEKEE (reference sequence). This CDR3 region has 15 residues. CDR3 loop: CASSLMGQPNYGYTF. The CDR3, as DNA: TGTGCCAGCAGCTTGATGGGTCAGCCTAACTATGGCTACACCTTC.